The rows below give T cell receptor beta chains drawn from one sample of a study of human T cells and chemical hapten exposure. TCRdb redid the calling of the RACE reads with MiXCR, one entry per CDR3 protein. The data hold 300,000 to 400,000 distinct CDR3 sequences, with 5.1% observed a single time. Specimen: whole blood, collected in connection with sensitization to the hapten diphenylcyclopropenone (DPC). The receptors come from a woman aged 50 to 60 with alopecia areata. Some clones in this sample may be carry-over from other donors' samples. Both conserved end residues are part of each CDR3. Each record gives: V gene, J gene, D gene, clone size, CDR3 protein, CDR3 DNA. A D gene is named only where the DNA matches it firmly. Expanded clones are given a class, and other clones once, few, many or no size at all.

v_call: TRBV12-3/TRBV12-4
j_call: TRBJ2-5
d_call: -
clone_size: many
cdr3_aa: CASSLRERGAQYF
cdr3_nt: TGTGCCAGCAGTTTAAGGGAACGCGGGGCCCAGTACTTC

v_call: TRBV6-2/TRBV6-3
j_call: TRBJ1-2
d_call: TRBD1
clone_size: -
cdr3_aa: CASSVTGAGNYGYTF
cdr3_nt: TGTGCCAGCAGCGTGACAGGGGCCGGAAACTATGGCTACACCTTC

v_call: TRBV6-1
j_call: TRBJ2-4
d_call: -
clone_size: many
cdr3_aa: CASSSVPPIAKNIQYF
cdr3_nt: TGTGCCAGCAGTTCGGTACCACCCATAGCCAAAAACATTCAGTACTTC

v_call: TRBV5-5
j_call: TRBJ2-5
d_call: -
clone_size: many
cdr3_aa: CASSGVGPGETQYF
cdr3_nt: TGTGCCAGCAGCGGGGTGGGGCCCGGGGAGACCCAGTACTTC

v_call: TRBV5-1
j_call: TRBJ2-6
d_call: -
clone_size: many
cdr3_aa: CASSLELGGANVLTF
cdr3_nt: TGCGCCAGCAGCTTGGAGTTGGGAGGGGCCAACGTCCTGACTTTC

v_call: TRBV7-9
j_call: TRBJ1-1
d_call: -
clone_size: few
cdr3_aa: CASSKRHTEAFF
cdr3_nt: TGTGCCAGCAGTAAACGTCACACTGAAGCTTTCTTT

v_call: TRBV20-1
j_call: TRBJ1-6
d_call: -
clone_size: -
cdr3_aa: CSASTAASGNSPLHF
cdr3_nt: TGCAGTGCTAGTACGGCGGCCAGCGGTAATTCACCCCTCCACTTT

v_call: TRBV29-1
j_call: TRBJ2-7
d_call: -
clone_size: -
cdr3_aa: CSVVGIGHYEQYF
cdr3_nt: TGCAGCGTTGTTGGGATAGGCCACTACGAGCAGTACTTC

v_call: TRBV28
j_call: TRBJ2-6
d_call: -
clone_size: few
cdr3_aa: CASTLGASGANVLTF
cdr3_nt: TGTGCCAGCACCCTGGGGGCTTCCGGGGCCAACGTCCTGACTTTC

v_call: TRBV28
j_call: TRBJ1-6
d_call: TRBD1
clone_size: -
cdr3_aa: CASEDRDNSPLHF
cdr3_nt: TGTGCCAGCGAGGACAGGGATAATTCACCCCTCCACTTT

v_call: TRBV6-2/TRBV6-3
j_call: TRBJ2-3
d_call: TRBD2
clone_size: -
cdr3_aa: CASSHRAGVTTDTQYF
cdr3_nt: TGTGCCAGCAGTCATCGAGCGGGAGTAACGACAGATACGCAGTATTTT

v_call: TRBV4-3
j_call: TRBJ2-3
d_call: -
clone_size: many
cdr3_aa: CASSQGEDSTDTQYF
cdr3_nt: TGCGCCAGCAGCCAAGGCGAAGATAGCACAGATACGCAGTATTTT

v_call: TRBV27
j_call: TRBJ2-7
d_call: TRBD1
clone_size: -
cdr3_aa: CASSSLLNTGGPYEQYF
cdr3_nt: TGTGCCAGCAGTTCCCTATTAAATACAGGGGGCCCCTACGAGCAGTACTTC

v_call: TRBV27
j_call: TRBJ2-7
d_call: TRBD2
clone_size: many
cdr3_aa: CASSLSGLAYEQYF
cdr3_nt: TGTGCCAGCAGTCTATCGGGACTAGCCTACGAGCAGTACTTC

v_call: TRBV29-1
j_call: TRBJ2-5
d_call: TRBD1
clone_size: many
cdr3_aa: CSVPGGQETQYF
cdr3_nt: TGCAGCGTTCCAGGGGGCCAAGAGACCCAGTACTTC

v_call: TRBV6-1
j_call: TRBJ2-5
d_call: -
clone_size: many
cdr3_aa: CASSEVEGPQYF
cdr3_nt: TGTGCCAGCAGTGAAGTCGAGGGGCCCCAGTACTTC

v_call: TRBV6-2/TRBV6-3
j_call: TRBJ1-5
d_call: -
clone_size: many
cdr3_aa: CASSYARGLNQPQHF
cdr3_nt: TGTGCCAGCAGTTACGCCAGGGGCCTTAATCAGCCCCAGCATTTT

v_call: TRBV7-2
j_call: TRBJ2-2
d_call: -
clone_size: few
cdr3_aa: CASSLALANTGELFF
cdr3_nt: TGTGCCAGCAGCTTAGCACTAGCGAACACCGGGGAGCTGTTTTTT

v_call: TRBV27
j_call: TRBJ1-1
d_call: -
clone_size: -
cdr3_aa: CASSPLSLNTEAFF
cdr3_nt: TGTGCCAGCAGCCCCCTTAGCTTGAACACTGAAGCTTTCTTT

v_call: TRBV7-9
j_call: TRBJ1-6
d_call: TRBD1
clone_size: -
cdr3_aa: CASSWGQWDSPLHF
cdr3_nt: TGTGCCAGCAGCTGGGGACAGTGGGACTCACCCCTCCACTTT

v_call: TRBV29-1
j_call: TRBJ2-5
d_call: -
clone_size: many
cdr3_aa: CSAHQTYQETQYF
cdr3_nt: TGCAGCGCCCATCAAACGTACCAAGAGACCCAGTACTTC

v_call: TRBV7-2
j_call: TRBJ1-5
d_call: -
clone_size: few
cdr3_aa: CASSSGVGSNQPQHF
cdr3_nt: TGTGCCAGCAGCTCCGGGGTGGGAAGCAATCAGCCCCAGCATTTT

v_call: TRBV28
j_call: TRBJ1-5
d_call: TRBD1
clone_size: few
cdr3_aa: CASSVQGAWQPQHF
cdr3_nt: TGTGCCAGCAGTGTACAGGGGGCCTGGCAGCCCCAGCATTTT

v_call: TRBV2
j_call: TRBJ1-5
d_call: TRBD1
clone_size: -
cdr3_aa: CASRGDRGREQPQHF
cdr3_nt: TGTGCCAGCAGAGGCGACAGGGGGCGAGAACAGCCCCAGCATTTT

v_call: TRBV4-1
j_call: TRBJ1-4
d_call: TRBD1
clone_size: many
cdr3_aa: CASSIQTGIDEKLFF
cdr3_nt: TGCGCCAGCAGCATCCAGACAGGGATAGATGAAAAACTGTTTTTT

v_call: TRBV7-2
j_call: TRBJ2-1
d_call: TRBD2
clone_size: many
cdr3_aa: CASSVGLAGGKGEQFF
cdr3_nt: TGTGCCAGCAGCGTTGGACTAGCGGGGGGGAAAGGTGAGCAGTTCTTC

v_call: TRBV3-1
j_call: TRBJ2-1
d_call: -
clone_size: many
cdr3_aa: CASSQEDGWNEQFF
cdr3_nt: TGTGCCAGCAGCCAAGAAGACGGGTGGAATGAGCAGTTCTTC

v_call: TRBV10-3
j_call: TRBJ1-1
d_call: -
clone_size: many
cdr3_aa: CATLGGGEEAFF
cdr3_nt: TGTGCCACCCTGGGCGGGGGAGAGGAGGCTTTCTTT

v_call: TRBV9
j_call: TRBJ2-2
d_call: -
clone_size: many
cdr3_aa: CASSVGHTGELFF
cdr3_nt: TGTGCCAGCAGCGTAGGGCACACCGGGGAGCTGTTTTTT

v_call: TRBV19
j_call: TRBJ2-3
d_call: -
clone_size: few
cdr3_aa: CASGVAGTDTQYF
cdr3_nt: TGTGCCAGTGGGGTAGCGGGCACAGATACGCAGTATTTT

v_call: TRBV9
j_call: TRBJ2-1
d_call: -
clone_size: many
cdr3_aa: CASSVAPSPNEQFF
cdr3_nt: TGTGCCAGCAGCGTAGCCCCTAGCCCCAATGAGCAGTTCTTC

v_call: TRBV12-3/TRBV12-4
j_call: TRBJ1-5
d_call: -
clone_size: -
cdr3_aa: CASTRDYNQPQHF
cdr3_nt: TGTGCCAGCACCCGGGACTATAATCAGCCCCAGCATTTT

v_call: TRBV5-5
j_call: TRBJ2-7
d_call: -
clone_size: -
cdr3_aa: CASSLAGLIGYEQYF
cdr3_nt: TGTGCCAGCAGCTTGGCGGGGCTCATCGGGTACGAGCAGTACTTC

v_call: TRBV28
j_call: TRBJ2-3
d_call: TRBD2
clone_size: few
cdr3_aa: CASRPQREADTQYF
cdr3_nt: TGTGCCAGCAGGCCCCAGCGGGAGGCAGATACGCAGTATTTT

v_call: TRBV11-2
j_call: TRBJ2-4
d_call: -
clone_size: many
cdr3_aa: CASSLRAYVLAKNIQYF
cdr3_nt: TGTGCCAGCAGCTTACGGGCATATGTACTAGCCAAAAACATTCAGTACTTC

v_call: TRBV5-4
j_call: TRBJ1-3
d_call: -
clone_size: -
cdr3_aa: CASSLFGTATGNTINF
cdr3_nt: TGTGCCAGCAGCTTGTTCGGGACTGCTACTGGAAACACCATAAATTTT

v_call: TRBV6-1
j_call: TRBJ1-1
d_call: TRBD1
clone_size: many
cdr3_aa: CASTSRTGQGAEAFF
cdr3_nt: TGTGCCAGCACCTCTCGGACAGGGCAGGGGGCTGAAGCTTTCTTT

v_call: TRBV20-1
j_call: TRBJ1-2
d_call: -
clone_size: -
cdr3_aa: CRDQGISYGYTF
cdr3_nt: TGCAGAGACCAGGGTATCAGCTATGGCTACACCTTC

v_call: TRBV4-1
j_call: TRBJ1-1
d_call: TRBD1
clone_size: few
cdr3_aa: CASSLRGQGRTEAFF
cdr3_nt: TGCGCCAGCAGCCTCCGTGGACAGGGTCGCACTGAAGCTTTCTTT

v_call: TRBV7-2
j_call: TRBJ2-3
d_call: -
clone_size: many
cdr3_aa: CASSADQWQYF
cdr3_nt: TGTGCCAGCAGCGCCGACCAGTGGCAGTATTTT

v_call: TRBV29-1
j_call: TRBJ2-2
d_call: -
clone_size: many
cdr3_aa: CSVVGGRGTGELFF
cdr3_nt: TGCAGCGTTGTAGGAGGACGAGGCACCGGGGAGCTGTTTTTT

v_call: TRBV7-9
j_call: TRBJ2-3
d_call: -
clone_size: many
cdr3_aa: CASSLVAGERDTQYF
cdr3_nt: TGTGCCAGCAGCTTAGTGGCAGGGGAGCGGGATACGCAGTATTTT

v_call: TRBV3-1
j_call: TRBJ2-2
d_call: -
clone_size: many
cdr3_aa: CASNNEGGELFF
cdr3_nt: TGTGCCAGTAATAACGAGGGCGGGGAGCTGTTTTTT

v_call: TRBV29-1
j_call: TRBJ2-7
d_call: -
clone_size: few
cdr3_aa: CSVGSDEQYF
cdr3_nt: TGCAGCGTGGGTTCGGACGAGCAGTACTTC

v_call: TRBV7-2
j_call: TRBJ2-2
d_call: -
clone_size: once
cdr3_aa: CGSSLVTGQSGELFF
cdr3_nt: TGTGGCAGCAGCTTAGTCACAGGACAGAGCGGGGAGCTGTTTTTT

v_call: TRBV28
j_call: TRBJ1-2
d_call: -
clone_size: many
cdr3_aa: CASSFPGGQLGMGYTF
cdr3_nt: TGTGCCAGCAGTTTCCCGGGGGGACAACTGGGTATGGGCTACACCTTC

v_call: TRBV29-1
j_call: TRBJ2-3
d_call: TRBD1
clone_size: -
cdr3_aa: CSGLPTGDPDTQYF
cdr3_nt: TGCAGCGGATTACCTACAGGGGACCCAGATACGCAGTATTTT

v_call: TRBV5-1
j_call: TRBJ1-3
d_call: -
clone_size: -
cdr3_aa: CASSLEGVSGNTIYF
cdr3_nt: TGCGCCAGCAGCTTGGAAGGGGTCTCTGGAAACACCATATATTTT

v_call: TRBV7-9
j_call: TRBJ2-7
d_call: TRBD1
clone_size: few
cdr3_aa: CASSSRTGDPEQYF
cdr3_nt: TGTGCCAGCAGCTCACGGACAGGCGATCCGGAGCAGTACTTC

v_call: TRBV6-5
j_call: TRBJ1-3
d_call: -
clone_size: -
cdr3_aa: CASSSPVSGNTIYF
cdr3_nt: TGTGCCAGCAGTTCCCCTGTAAGCGGAAACACCATATATTTT

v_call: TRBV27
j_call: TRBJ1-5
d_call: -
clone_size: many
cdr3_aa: CASSSHTGPQHF
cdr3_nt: TGTGCCAGCAGTTCCCATACAGGGCCCCAGCATTTT

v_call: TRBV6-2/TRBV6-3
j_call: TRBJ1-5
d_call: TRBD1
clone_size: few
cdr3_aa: CASSYRTGSPQPQHF
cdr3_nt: TGTGCCAGCAGTTATCGGACAGGGAGCCCTCAGCCCCAGCATTTT

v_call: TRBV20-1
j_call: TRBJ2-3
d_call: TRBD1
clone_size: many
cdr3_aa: CSARADRGSADTQYF
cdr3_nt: TGCAGTGCTAGAGCAGACAGGGGGAGCGCAGATACGCAGTATTTT

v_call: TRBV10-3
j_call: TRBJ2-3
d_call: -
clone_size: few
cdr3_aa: CAISETGGATDTQYF
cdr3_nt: TGTGCCATCAGTGAAACGGGCGGAGCCACAGATACGCAGTATTTT